A selection of T cell receptor beta chains follows, all from one sample in a study of blood T cell repertoires in COVID-19. Produced via immunoSEQ multiplex PCR; TCRdb's table is partial and in-frame only. The data show 200,000 to 250,000 clones, 80% to 85% seen once. The sequenced material came from peripheral blood. Receptors were obtained from a woman older than 75 with COVID-19, enrolled during active disease. CDR3s include the opening cysteine and the closing phenylalanine or tryptophan. Fields, in order: V gene, D gene, J gene, CDR3 protein. A D gene is named only where the DNA matches it firmly.

v_call: TRBV4-1; d_call: TRBD1; j_call: TRBJ1-5; cdr3_aa: CASSSGTGANQPQHF
v_call: TRBV9; d_call: TRBD1; j_call: TRBJ2-2; cdr3_aa: CASSVRGQTNTGELFF
v_call: TRBV11-2; d_call: .; j_call: TRBJ1-2; cdr3_aa: CASSPTLAPNYGYTF
v_call: TRBV13; d_call: TRBD1; j_call: TRBJ1-3; cdr3_aa: CASSLQTGRGDDTIYF
v_call: TRBV14; d_call: TRBD1; j_call: TRBJ1-4; cdr3_aa: CASSQETGWNEKLFF
v_call: TRBV19; d_call: TRBD1; j_call: TRBJ1-2; cdr3_aa: CASSIPGQETLSF
v_call: TRBV12-2; d_call: .; j_call: TRBJ2-5; cdr3_aa: CRQAQETQYF
v_call: TRBV27; d_call: .; j_call: TRBJ1-5; cdr3_aa: CASSLDRTNQPQHF
v_call: TRBV5-1; d_call: .; j_call: TRBJ2-7; cdr3_aa: CASSFPQRQGSSSYEQYF
v_call: TRBV28; d_call: .; j_call: TRBJ2-1; cdr3_aa: CASTEVSSYNEQFF
v_call: TRBV10-3; d_call: TRBD1; j_call: TRBJ2-7; cdr3_aa: CAIGRGQGVYEQYF
v_call: TRBV6-2/TRBV6-3; d_call: .; j_call: TRBJ2-3; cdr3_aa: CASSTRQKSSTDTQYF
v_call: TRBV10-1; d_call: .; j_call: TRBJ1-2; cdr3_aa: CASRQGVSGYTF
v_call: TRBV3-1/TRBV3-2; d_call: TRBD1; j_call: TRBJ1-1; cdr3_aa: CASSLPTGTGGTEAFF
v_call: TRBV7-9; d_call: TRBD1; j_call: TRBJ1-3; cdr3_aa: CASSKRTGPSGNTIYF
v_call: TRBV6-5; d_call: TRBD1; j_call: TRBJ1-2; cdr3_aa: CASEGGWGGGYTF
v_call: TRBV5-1; d_call: .; j_call: TRBJ1-1; cdr3_aa: CASSSRQVQAEAFF
v_call: TRBV14; d_call: .; j_call: TRBJ1-3; cdr3_aa: CASSQVRATGNTIYF
v_call: TRBV2; d_call: .; j_call: TRBJ1-1; cdr3_aa: CASSGTGTTEAFF
v_call: TRBV6-1; d_call: TRBD1; j_call: TRBJ2-5; cdr3_aa: CASSEVFRWLREGQGPVTQYF
v_call: TRBV11-2; d_call: .; j_call: TRBJ1-4; cdr3_aa: CASSDSNEKLFF
v_call: TRBV28; d_call: .; j_call: TRBJ2-6; cdr3_aa: CASSLRAGANVLTF
v_call: TRBV27; d_call: TRBD2; j_call: TRBJ2-3; cdr3_aa: CASSQTSGSWADTQYF
v_call: TRBV12-3/TRBV12-4; d_call: .; j_call: TRBJ2-5; cdr3_aa: CASSFGGRETQYF
v_call: TRBV7-3; d_call: .; j_call: TRBJ2-7; cdr3_aa: CASSRSGQGIEQYF
v_call: TRBV5-1; d_call: .; j_call: TRBJ1-1; cdr3_aa: CASSSQASNTEAFF
v_call: TRBV3-1/TRBV3-2; d_call: .; j_call: TRBJ2-5; cdr3_aa: CASSQLAETQYF
v_call: TRBV19; d_call: TRBD1; j_call: TRBJ2-3; cdr3_aa: CASSARDSLSTDTQYF
v_call: TRBV2; d_call: TRBD1; j_call: TRBJ2-5; cdr3_aa: CASSESTGVQETQYF
v_call: TRBV19; d_call: .; j_call: TRBJ1-5; cdr3_aa: CASSFRWSGGLSQPQHF
v_call: TRBV9; d_call: TRBD2; j_call: TRBJ2-3; cdr3_aa: CASSVEVAGLGTQYF
v_call: TRBV9; d_call: .; j_call: TRBJ1-3; cdr3_aa: CASSVPGGNTIYF
v_call: TRBV7-8; d_call: .; j_call: TRBJ2-3; cdr3_aa: CASSSSRDTQYF
v_call: TRBV6-5; d_call: .; j_call: TRBJ2-4; cdr3_aa: CASRLTYTAKNIQYF
v_call: TRBV6-6; d_call: .; j_call: TRBJ1-1; cdr3_aa: CASSSPREYEAFF
v_call: TRBV10-2; d_call: TRBD2; j_call: TRBJ2-1; cdr3_aa: CASRLAGGEYNEQFF
v_call: TRBV19; d_call: TRBD1; j_call: TRBJ2-1; cdr3_aa: CASSIGQGKYNEQFF
v_call: TRBV7-2; d_call: .; j_call: TRBJ1-1; cdr3_aa: CASSSSGSGGTEAFF